Below are 17 T cell receptor beta chains sequenced from a single sample in a study of cytomegalovirus exposure and HLA in healthy donors. The PCR made use of 60 Vbeta and 13 Jbeta primers. Measured with immunoSEQ multiplex PCR; TCRdb has only the in-frame clones, and not every one. The sample comprises approximately 290,000 clones, about four fifths of which are singletons, and more than 0.3% rests with the top ten. Sequencing was carried out using PBMCs. The receptors shown here come from a girl aged 2-10 years in good health and CMV-seronegative.

This chain uses TRBV4-1 with TRBJ2-1; a possible D gene is TRBD1 (5 bases). V lost 4 bases to trimming and J lost 0 bases, with 16 bases between them. CDR3 length equals 17 residues. Per the germline V gene, CDR1 is MGHRA and CDR2 is YSYEKL. The CDR3 nucleotides read TGCGCCAGCAGCCGTTCGATGGGGCAGGGCTCCTACAATGAGCAGTTCTTC. Residues: CASSRSMGQGSYNEQFF.

The chain carries TRBV2 and TRBJ2-7; D is possibly TRBD2 (6 bases). V dropped 7 bases and J dropped 3 bases, with 13 bases sitting between them. The germline V gene encodes CDR1 SNHLY and CDR2 FYNNEI. The CDR3 length is 13 residues. The CDR3 sequence is CASIGAGRYEQYF. The DNA of the CDR3 is TGTGCCAGCATCGGTGCGGGACGCTACGAGCAGTACTTC.

This chain links TRBV7-2 with TRBJ2-1, with TRBD2 matching over 7 bases. J was trimmed by 1 base and V by 6 bases; bases with no gene match: 9. This CDR3 is built from 16 residues. Germline V gene data show CDR1 as SGHTA and CDR2 as FQGNSA. The CDR3 nucleotides read TGTGCCAGCAGACTGTCTAGCGGACGGTCCTACAATGAGCAGTTCTTC. This gives the protein CASRLSSGRSYNEQFF. Full variable domain (remainder filled in from reference TRBV7-2 and TRBJ2-1): GAGVSQSPSNKVTEKGKDVELRCDPISGHTALYWYRQSLGQGLEFLIYFQGNSAPDKSGLPSDRFSAERTGGSVSTLTIQRTQQEDSAVYLCASRLSSGRSYNEQFFGPGTRLTVL.

The chain recombines TRBV11-2 with TRBJ2-7; 8 nucleotides agree with TRBD1. Germline CDR1 reads SGHAT; CDR2 reads FQNNGV. After removal of 5 bases from V and 2 bases from J, the junction contained 8 bases not matched to a gene. This CDR3 is built from 15 residues. This chain's CDR3 is CASSQRAGGTYEQYF. The DNA of the CDR3 is TGTGCCAGCAGCCAGAGGGCAGGGGGCACCTACGAGCAGTACTTC.

The J gene is TRBJ1-6, the V gene TRBV28; a weak D match, TRBD1 (6 bases). The CDR3 sequence is 14 residues long. The ends were cut back, 6 bases at V and 8 bases at J, with 14 bases in the middle. Germline-derived CDR1 and CDR2 are MDHEN and SYDVKM. The CDR3 nucleotides are TGTGCCAGCAGGCCTACAGGGTTGGATTCACCCCTCCACTTT. It specifies CASRPTGLDSPLHF.

V is TRBV6-6 and J is TRBJ1-2, with a possible D match to TRBD1 (6 bases). The CDR3 totals 14 residues. Looked up from germline, CDR1 is MNHNY and CDR2 is SVGAGI (reference sequence). The germline V and J ends were trimmed by 0 bases and 4 bases, with 9 bases remaining between them. For the CDR3, the DNA is TGTGCCAGCAGTTACTCGAACAGGGCCTATGGCTACACCTTC. Its translation is CASSYSNRAYGYTF.

The rearrangement links TRBV7-9 to TRBJ2-1, with D hard to call. This CDR3 is 12 amino acids long. Germline CDR1 reads SEHNR; CDR2 reads FQNEAQ (reference sequence). V lost 1 base, J lost 7 bases, and 5 bases lay in between. CDR3 sequence (DNA): TGTGCCAGCAGCTTAGGGCGGAATGAGCAGTTCTTC. Encoded protein: CASSLGRNEQFF. Drawing the rest from reference TRBV7-9 and TRBJ2-1, the complete variable domain is DTGVSQNPRHKITKRGQNVTFRCDPISEHNRLYWYRQTLGQGPEFLTYFQNEAQLEKSRLLSDRFSAERPKGSFSTLEIQRTEQGDSAMYLCASSLGRNEQFFGPGTRLTVL.

The chain links TRBV20-1 to TRBJ1-1; D call uncertain. V shed 0 bases and J shed 3 bases, with 2 bases lying between them. The CDR3 is 11 amino acids. Germline V gene data show CDR1 as DFQATT and CDR2 as SNEGSKA (reference sequence). CDR3: CSARDYTEAFF. DNA for the CDR3: TGCAGTGCTAGAGACTACACTGAAGCTTTCTTT.

The chain is built from TRBV19 and TRBJ1-5; D remains ambiguous. Germline V gene data show CDR1 as LNHDA and CDR2 as SQIVND (reference sequence). Trimming pared 3 bases from V and 2 bases from J, leaving 11 bases between. The CDR3 is made up of 15 amino acids. Written as DNA, the CDR3 is TGTGCCAGTAGTATTCTCAGTTTTCGCAATCAGCCCCAGCATTTT. It is translated as CASSILSFRNQPQHF. The variable domain in full, with the rest retrieved from reference TRBV19 and TRBJ1-5, is DGGITQSPKYLFRKEGQNVTLSCEQNLNHDAMYWYRQDPGQGLRLIYYSQIVNDFQKGDIAEGYSVSREKKESFPLTVTSAQKNPTAFYLCASSILSFRNQPQHFGDGTRLSIL.

The chain links TRBV27 to TRBJ2-3; maybe TRBD2 (6 bases). The CDR3 is 15 amino acids. V lost 8 bases and J lost 5, with 20 bases in between. Germline V gives CDR1 MNHEY, CDR2 SMNVEV (reference sequence). DNA of the CDR3: TGTGCCAGCGGCCCTGGGGCCCCGGGGGAAGATACGCAGTATTTT. This codes for CASGPGAPGEDTQYF.

V gene TRBV27 combines with J gene TRBJ2-1, with 7 positions matching TRBD2. Losses at the gene ends were 2 bases for V and 2 bases for J; bases not matched to a gene: 3. Germline assignment: CDR1 MNHEY and CDR2 SMNVEV (reference sequence). This CDR3 is 15 amino acids long. The CDR3 DNA sequence: TGTGCCAGCAGTTTAGAGGGAGGGCCCTACAATGAGCAGTTCTTC. Translating gives CASSLEGGPYNEQFF.

The chain joins TRBV11-2 to TRBJ1-1; 7 nucleotides align to TRBD1. V was clipped by 5 bases and J by 5 bases; unmatched bases: 8. The CDR3 has 14 amino acids. The germline V gene encodes CDR1 SGHAT and CDR2 FQNNGV. CDR3 protein: CASSRLTGETEAFF. In DNA form, the CDR3 reads TGTGCCAGCAGCCGCCTTACAGGGGAAACTGAAGCTTTCTTT.

V is TRBV6-5 and J is TRBJ1-4; TRBD1 might be the D (5 bases). Trimming cost V 5 bases and J 10 bases, with 11 bases left between them. This CDR3 comprises 12 residues. The germline V gene encodes CDR1 MNHEY and CDR2 SVGAGI. CDR3 bases: TGTGCCAGCAGTGCAGGGAACTCAAAACTGTTTTTT. As protein: CASSAGNSKLFF.

This clone appeared a few times. The chain is built from TRBV7-2 and TRBJ2-5, with 8 bases aligning to TRBD2. Trimming cost V 4 bases and J 5 bases; bases outside gene matches: 12. The CDR3 has 16 residues. Germline assignment: CDR1 SGHTA and CDR2 FQGNSA. The CDR3 is CASSSGDGTRGETQYF. CDR3 DNA: TGTGCCAGCAGCTCCGGCGACGGGACTAGGGGGGAGACCCAGTACTTC.

V is TRBV2 and J is TRBJ1-5; 7 bases map to TRBD1. The CDR3 totals 14 residues. V lost 7 bases and J lost 2; bases outside the gene matches: 5. Germline values: CDR1 SNHLY, CDR2 FYNNEI. CDR3 protein: CASIDRVGNQPQHF. In DNA form, the CDR3 reads TGTGCCAGCATAGACAGGGTGGGCAATCAGCCCCAGCATTTT.

The chain couples TRBV30 to TRBJ2-7; D remains unclear. CDR1 is GTSNPN, CDR2 SVGIG, per germline (reference sequence). The CDR3 extends over 13 amino acids. Trimming left V 4 bases short and J 4 bases short, with 14 bases between. Written as DNA, the CDR3 is TGTGCCTGGAAAATAGCACACCTTTACGAGCAGTACTTC. It encodes CAWKIAHLYEQYF.

The chain recombines TRBV14 with TRBJ2-5; TRBD1 agrees at 8 bases. The CDR3 length is 15 residues. V was clipped by 4 bases and J by 5 bases; unmatched bases: 9. CDR1 is SGHDN, CDR2 FVKESK, per germline. CDR3 coding DNA: TGTGCCAGCAGCCCCCGGACAGGGTCGGGGGAGACCCAGTACTTC. It encodes CASSPRTGSGETQYF.